This TCR beta chain stems from a study of OX40 agonist ivuxolimab in advanced cancers. Study as a whole: Patients were 65% to 85% male with ages about 20 to 79, mean about 60. Overall study findings and caveats: Circulating CD4+ and CD8+ T cells showed clonal expansion by week 6 at 0.1 to 3.0 mg/kg. On average, a greater number of expanded clones characterised CD8+ T cells relative to CD4+. Some nonresponders also had low normalized T-cell clonal expansion.

The protocol was immunoSEQ multiplex PCR, while the TCRdb copy is restricted to in-frame clones and leaves out a portion. The sample has roughly 57,000 clones, 79% seen once. This CDR3 region has 17 residues. Germline V gene data show CDR1 as LNHDA and CDR2 as SQIVND (reference sequence). The V end was cut by 9 bases, the J end by 5 bases, with 28 bases between. Of note for this clone: Its antigen is not known.

This clonotype was sampled from an adult with an advanced solid tumor such as melanoma, head and neck, liver or kidney cancer. This rearrangement joins TRBV19 to TRBJ2-5; either TRBD1 or TRBD2 may supply D (5 bases each). The sample was CD4+ or CD8+ T cells sorted from blood, taken in a trial of the OX40 agonist ivuxolimab. The chain's CDR3 is CASEISRDGTLGETQYF. In DNA, the CDR3 is TGTGCCAGCGAAATCTCACGGGACGGAACCTTAGGGGAGACCCAGTACTTC.